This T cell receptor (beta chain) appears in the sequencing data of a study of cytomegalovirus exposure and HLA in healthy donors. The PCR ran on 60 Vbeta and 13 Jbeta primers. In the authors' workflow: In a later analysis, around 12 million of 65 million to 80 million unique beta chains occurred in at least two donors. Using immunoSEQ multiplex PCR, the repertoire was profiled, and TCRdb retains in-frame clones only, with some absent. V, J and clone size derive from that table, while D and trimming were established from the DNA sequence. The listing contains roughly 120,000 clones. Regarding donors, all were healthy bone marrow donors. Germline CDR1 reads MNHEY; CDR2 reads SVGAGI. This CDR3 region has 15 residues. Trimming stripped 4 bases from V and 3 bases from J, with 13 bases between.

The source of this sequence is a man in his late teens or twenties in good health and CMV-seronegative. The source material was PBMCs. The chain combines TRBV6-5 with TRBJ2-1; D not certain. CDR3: CASSFSPTDYNEQFF. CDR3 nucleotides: TGTGCCAGCAGTTTCTCTCCTACCGACTACAATGAGCAGTTCTTC.